This is a list of T cell receptor beta chains from one sample in a study of cytomegalovirus exposure and HLA in healthy donors. Data came from immunoSEQ multiplex PCR; TCRdb stores just in-frame clones and leaves some out. The data show 110,000 to 150,000 clones, with approximately 78% seen just once and over 2.5% held by the top ten. The source material was PBMCs. Source of these receptors: a female donor in good health and CMV-seronegative. Both conserved end residues are part of each CDR3. Fields, in order: J gene, clone size, D gene, V gene, CDR3 DNA, CDR3 protein. A D gene is named only where the DNA matches it firmly. A clone size is listed for some rows: how often the clone was seen (once, few, many), or a class if it is expanded.

TRBJ2-7	few	TRBD1	TRBV19	TGTGCCAGTAGCAGGAACCGGGACAGGGTGGTGCAGTACTTC	CASSRNRDRVVQYF
TRBJ1-4	-	TRBD1	TRBV5-5	TGTGCCAGCAGCATACAGGGGATAACTAATGAAAAACTGTTTTTT	CASSIQGITNEKLFF
TRBJ1-2	-	-	TRBV28	TGTGCCAGCGCCCTAGGACAGAACTATGGCTACACCTTC	CASALGQNYGYTF
TRBJ2-7	-	-	TRBV28	TGTGCCAGCAGTTTAGGGCAGGGAACAACCTACGAGCAGTACTTC	CASSLGQGTTYEQYF
TRBJ2-1	-	TRBD1	TRBV18	TGTGCCAGCTCACTCAAGACCGGGACAGGGGCCAATGAGCAGTTCTTC	CASSLKTGTGANEQFF
TRBJ1-2	-	-	TRBV28	TGTGCCAGCACTTCTTTACGGGTTAGTGTGGCCCCAAACCCCCGCTATGGCTACACCTTC	CASTSLRVSVAPNPRYGYTF
TRBJ1-2	-	TRBD1	TRBV19	TGTGCCAGTATAAGGGGACAGGACTTTTCCGGAGGCTACACCTTC	CASIRGQDFSGGYTF
TRBJ2-7	-	-	TRBV7-9	TGTGCCAGCAGCCCTAACCGGGTAGGAAACGAGCAGTACTTC	CASSPNRVGNEQYF
TRBJ2-5	-	TRBD1	TRBV28	TGTGCCAGCAGTTCTCCGGGACAGCATTTCCAAGAGACCCAGTACTTC	CASSSPGQHFQETQYF
TRBJ1-2	-	-	TRBV7-8	TGTGCCAGCAGCCCCTTCGCGGACAGCCTTTCTAACTATGGCTACCCCTTC	CASSPFADSLSNYGYPF
TRBJ1-2	-	-	TRBV29-1	TGCAGCGTTGATGTACAGGGTCGGCGGGCCTATGGCTACACCTTC	CSVDVQGRRAYGYTF
TRBJ2-1	-	TRBD2	TRBV5-1	TGCGCCAGCAGCCCCGGGACTAGCTCCTACAATGAGCAGTTCTTC	CASSPGTSSYNEQFF
TRBJ1-4	-	-	TRBV18	TGTGCCAGCTCACTTGAGTCCCTCCTGGCAACTAATGAAAAACTGTTTTTT	CASSLESLLATNEKLFF
TRBJ1-5	-	-	TRBV6-1	TGTGCCAGCATGCAGGGTATGGGCAATCAGCCCCAGCATTTT	CASMQGMGNQPQHF
TRBJ1-1	-	-	TRBV20-1	TGCAGTGCAAAGCGGACGGATGAAGCTTTCTTT	CSAKRTDEAFF
TRBJ2-6	-	-	TRBV7-9	TGTGCCAGCAGCTTAGTAGTACCCAAAATTACAGGTGGGGCCAACGTCCTGACTTTC	CASSLVVPKITGGANVLTF